Below are 5 T cell receptor beta chains sequenced from a single sample in a study of blood T cell repertoires in COVID-19. Clones were sequenced by immunoSEQ multiplex PCR, and TCRdb holds only the in-frame ones, with some missing. The repertoire holds around 100,000 clones, with approximately 90% as singletons. Sequences were obtained from peripheral blood. The source is a woman aged 80 or over with acute or convalescent COVID-19.

The J gene is TRBJ2-3, the V gene TRBV24-1; tentative D call: TRBD1 (7 bases). The ends were cut back, 3 bases at V and 3 bases at J, with 21 bases in the middle. The CDR3 is 18 residues long. Germline V gene lookup returns CDR1 KGHDR and CDR2 SFDVKD. DNA of the CDR3: TGTGCCACCAGTGATCCGTGGGGTGGAGGGGGCTGGACAGATACGCAGTATTTT. Translation gives CATSDPWGGGGWTDTQYF.

V gene TRBV18 combines with J gene TRBJ1-1; no firm D call. The V end lost 3 bases, the J end lost 0 bases, and 14 bases lay between the germline ends. CDR3 length: 16 residues. The germline V gene encodes CDR1 KGHSH and CDR2 LQKENI. CDR3 DNA: TGTGCCAGCTCACCCCCCTTCGCCCCTATGAACACTGAAGCTTTCTTT. It is translated as CASSPPFAPMNTEAFF.

The count of this clone is one. V is TRBV19 and J is TRBJ2-5; TRBD1 is a possible D gene (6 bases). The CDR3 runs to 13 residues. The V gene's germline CDR1 is LNHDA and CDR2 SQIVND (reference sequence). V was shortened by 5 bases and J by 3 bases, with 10 bases between the two germline ends. In nucleotides, the CDR3 is TGTGCCAGTAGTCAGAACAGGGAAGAGACCCAGTACTTC. This encodes CASSQNREETQYF.

Only a few counts were recorded for this clone. The genes are TRBV4-1 and TRBJ1-4; D gene unclear. The CDR3 is 17 residues long. Between the trimmed V and J ends, which lost 1 base and 0 bases, there was a span of 12 bases. The germline gives CDR1 MGHRA, CDR2 YSYEKL. The CDR3 spells CASSQVIILATNEKLFF. The CDR3 DNA sequence: TGCGCCAGCAGCCAAGTTATAATTCTTGCAACTAATGAAAAACTGTTTTTT.

This chain links TRBV6-6 with TRBJ2-7; TRBD1 aligns across 9 bases. After removal of 4 bases from V and 5 bases from J, the junction contained 6 bases not matched to a gene. CDR1 and CDR2 (germline): MNHNY, SVGAGI (reference sequence). This CDR3 is 14 amino acids long. CDR3 coding DNA: TGTGCCAGCAGTTTACCTACAGGGGGCGACGAGCAGTACTTC. Its protein product is CASSLPTGGDEQYF.